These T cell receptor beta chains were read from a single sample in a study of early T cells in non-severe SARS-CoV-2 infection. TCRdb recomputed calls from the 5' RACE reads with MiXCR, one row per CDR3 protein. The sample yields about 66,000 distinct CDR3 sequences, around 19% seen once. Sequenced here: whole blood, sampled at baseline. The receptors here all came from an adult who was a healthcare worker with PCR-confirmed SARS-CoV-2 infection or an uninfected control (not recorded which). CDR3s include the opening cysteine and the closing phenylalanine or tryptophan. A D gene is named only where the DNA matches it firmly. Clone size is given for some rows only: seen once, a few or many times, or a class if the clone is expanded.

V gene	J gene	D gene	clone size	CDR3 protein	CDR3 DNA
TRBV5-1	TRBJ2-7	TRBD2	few	CASSLVPTSGPMEQYF	TGCGCCAGCAGCTTGGTCCCGACTAGCGGGCCCATGGAGCAGTACTTC
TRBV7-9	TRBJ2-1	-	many	CASSLHNEQFF	TGTGCCAGCAGCTTACACAATGAGCAGTTCTTC
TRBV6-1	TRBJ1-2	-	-	CASSDPLTGRNYGYTF	TGTGCCAGCAGTGATCCCCTTACTGGACGAAACTATGGCTACACCTTC
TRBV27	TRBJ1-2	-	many	CASSFQGTAYTF	TGTGCCAGCAGTTTCCAGGGAACGGCTTACACCTTC
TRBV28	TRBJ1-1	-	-	CASSVGQGTEAFF	TGTGCCAGCAGTGTTGGTCAGGGGACTGAAGCTTTCTTT
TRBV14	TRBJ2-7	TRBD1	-	CASSHLRTGPVEQYF	TGTGCCAGCAGCCACCTCAGGACAGGGCCAGTAGAGCAGTACTTC
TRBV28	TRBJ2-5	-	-	CASGGAQIIKETQYF	TGTGCCAGCGGCGGTGCCCAGATAATTAAAGAGACCCAGTACTTC
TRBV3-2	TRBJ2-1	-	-	CASSLLAVRRNEQFF	TGTGCCAGCAGCCTCTTGGCCGTAAGGAGGAATGAGCAGTTCTTC
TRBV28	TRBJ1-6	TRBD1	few	CASSLGGGVGNSPLHF	TGTGCCAGCAGTTTAGGAGGGGGCGTTGGTAATTCACCCCTCCACTTT
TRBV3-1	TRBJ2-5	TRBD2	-	CASSLRLAGKTQYF	TGTGCCAGCAGCCTACGACTAGCGGGAAAGACCCAGTACTTC
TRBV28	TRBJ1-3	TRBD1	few	CASSDGQGAGNTIYF	TGTGCCAGCAGCGACGGACAGGGCGCTGGAAACACCATATATTTT
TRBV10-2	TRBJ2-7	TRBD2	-	CASTASGRADEQYF	TGCGCCAGCACGGCTAGCGGGAGGGCCGACGAGCAGTACTTC
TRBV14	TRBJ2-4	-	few	CASSPKLLAKNIQYF	TGTGCCAGCAGCCCTAAGCTCCTAGCCAAAAACATTCAGTACTTC
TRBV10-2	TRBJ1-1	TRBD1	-	CASNPDRVGTEAFF	TGCGCCAGCAACCCGGACAGGGTCGGCACTGAAGCTTTCTTT
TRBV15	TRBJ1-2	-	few	CATSREGHPYGYTF	TGTGCCACCAGCAGAGAGGGACACCCCTATGGCTACACCTTC
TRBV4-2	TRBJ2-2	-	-	CASSYREAGELFF	TGTGCCAGCAGCTACAGGGAAGCCGGGGAGCTGTTTTTT
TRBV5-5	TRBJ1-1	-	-	CASSLSATGTPNTEAFF	TGTGCCAGCAGCTTGTCTGCAACCGGGACACCAAACACTGAAGCTTTCTTT
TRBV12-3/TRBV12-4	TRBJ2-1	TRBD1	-	CASSPRQGFTYNEQFF	TGTGCCAGCAGTCCCAGACAGGGGTTTACCTACAATGAGCAGTTCTTC
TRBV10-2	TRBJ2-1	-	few	CASTDRRDEQFF	TGCGCCAGCACGGACAGGAGGGATGAGCAGTTCTTC
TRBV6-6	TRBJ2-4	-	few	CASRETSGTRSKNIQYF	TGTGCCAGCAGGGAAACCTCAGGGACACGTTCCAAAAACATTCAGTACTTC
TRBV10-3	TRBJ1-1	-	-	CAIRTGPNSEAFF	TGTGCCATCAGGACCGGGCCAAACTCTGAAGCTTTCTTT
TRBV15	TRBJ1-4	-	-	CATSRYTEFDEKLFF	TGTGCCACCAGCAGATACACGGAGTTTGATGAAAAACTGTTTTTT
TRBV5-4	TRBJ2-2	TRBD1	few	CASSTGTGANTGELFF	TGTGCCAGCAGTACCGGGACAGGGGCGAACACCGGGGAGCTGTTTTTT
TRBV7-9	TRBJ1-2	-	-	CASSSNRDGYTF	TGTGCCAGCAGCTCAAACAGGGACGGCTACACCTTC